The next 30 T cell receptor beta chains were all read from a single sample in a study of response to subunit inactivated influenza vaccine. TCRdb re-derived calls from the RT-PCR reads in MiXCR, one entry per CDR3 protein. The sample contains approximately 490,000 distinct CDR3 sequences, about 7.2% of which appear only once. The specimen was PBMCs from blood, collected about 23 months after vaccination. The source of these receptors is a man in his fifties or sixties who received an inactivated influenza vaccine.

This clonotype was seen many times. The V gene is TRBV6-1, the J gene TRBJ2-3, with 9 bases that match TRBD2. Germline V gene lookup returns CDR1 MNHNS and CDR2 SASEGT. With 2 bases clipped from V and 0 bases from J, the junction kept 3 bases outside the gene matches. The CDR3 length is 16 residues. CDR3 nucleotide sequence: TGTGCCAGCAGTGAAAAGGGACTAGCTAGCACAGATACGCAGTATTTT. It codes for CASSEKGLASTDTQYF.

This clonotype has only a few counts. The chain couples TRBV27 to TRBJ2-3; 7 bases are a match to TRBD2. This CDR3 spans 15 amino acids. J was trimmed by 1 base and V by 1 base; bases with no gene match: 2. Germline V CDR1 and CDR2: MNHEY, SMNVEV (reference sequence). CDR3 sequence: CASSLFAGGTDTQYF. CDR3 coding DNA: TGTGCCAGCAGTTTATTCGCGGGGGGCACAGATACGCAGTATTTT.

This clonotype turned up a few times. This chain links TRBV24-1 with TRBJ2-7; possible D gene TRBD1, 5 bases. CDR3 size: 16 residues. The germline CDR1 and CDR2 sequences are KGHDR and SFDVKD. The ends were cut back, 3 bases at V and 0 bases at J, with 14 bases in the middle. The DNA of the CDR3 is TGTGCCACCAGTGATCCTGGGGCAGACAACTCCTACGAGCAGTACTTC. Amino acid sequence: CATSDPGADNSYEQYF.

This clonotype appeared many times. The chain is built from TRBV5-6 and TRBJ2-7; TRBD1 matches at 10 bases. Losses at the gene ends were 3 bases for V and 2 bases for J; bases not matched to a gene: 5. There are 15 residues in the CDR3. The V gene's germline CDR1 is SGHDT and CDR2 YYEEEE. The CDR3 spells CASSYGQGGTYEQYF. The CDR3 nucleotides are TGTGCCAGCAGCTACGGACAGGGGGGGACCTACGAGCAGTACTTC. Looking up the rest from reference TRBV5-6 and TRBJ2-7 gives the full variable domain: DAGVTQSPTHLIKTRGQQVTLRCSPKSGHDTVSWYQQALGQGPQFIFQYYEEEERQRGNFPDRFSGHQFPNYSSELNVNALLLGDSALYLCASSYGQGGTYEQYFGPGTRLTVT.

As to this clonotype: At one of its ends the junction is not consistent with the germline gene, which may arise from a read error. V and J are TRBV5-1 and TRBJ2-7; D gene uncertain. Germline CDR1 and CDR2: SGHRS and YFSETQ. The CDR3 is made up of 14 amino acids. The CDR3 sequence: CASSLGPETYGQYF. The CDR3 bases are TGCGCCAGCAGCTTGGGGCCTGAAACCTACGGGCAGTACTTC. Combining the CDR3 with reference TRBV5-1 and TRBJ2-7 gives the whole variable domain KAGVTQTPRYLIKTRGQQVTLSCSPISGHRSVSWYQQTPGQGLQFLFEYFSETQRNKGNFPGRFSGRQFSNSRSEMNVSTLELGDSALYLCASSLGPETYGQYFGPGTRLTVT.

The chain uses TRBV7-8 and TRBJ2-5; D may match TRBD1 or TRBD2 (5 bases each). Germline V gene sequence: CDR1 SGHVS, CDR2 FQNEAQ. The CDR3 length is 14 residues. Trimming removed 5 bases from V and 2 bases from J, with 12 bases in between. In DNA, the CDR3 is TGTGCCAGCAGCGAGGGACGGATTCAAGAGACCCAGTACTTC. Translated: CASSEGRIQETQYF. Variable domain in full (rest from reference TRBV7-8 and TRBJ2-5): GAGVSQSPRYKVAKRGQDVALRCDPISGHVSLFWYQQALGQGPEFLTYFQNEAQLDKSGLPSDRFFAERPEGSVSTLKIQRTQQEDSAVYLCASSEGRIQETQYFGPGTRLLVL.

This chain links TRBV4-1 with TRBJ2-5; D is perhaps TRBD1 (5 bases). Germline V gene lookup returns CDR1 MGHRA and CDR2 YSYEKL. The CDR3 contains 14 residues. Trimming removed 1 base from V and 5 bases from J, with 11 bases in between. CDR3 coding DNA: TGCGCCAGCAGCCAAGTATTGGGGCTGGAGACCCAGTACTTC. Protein product: CASSQVLGLETQYF.

This clonotype was recorded a few times. The chain uses TRBV4-1 and TRBJ2-2; 11 bases map to TRBD2. After removal of 3 bases from V and 7 bases from J, the junction contained 10 bases not matched to a gene. There are 17 residues in the CDR3. The germline V gene has CDR1 MGHRA and CDR2 YSYEKL. Here the CDR3 reads CASSQVAGGPWSGELFF. Here the CDR3 DNA reads TGCGCCAGCAGCCAGGTAGCGGGAGGGCCATGGAGCGGGGAGCTGTTTTTT.

This clonotype turned up a few times. DNA for the CDR3: TGTGCCAGCAACCCAGTGGGAGGGCCCTACGAGCAGTACTTC. Translation: CASNPVGGPYEQYF. The chain employs TRBV7-2 and TRBJ2-7; 7 bases line up with TRBD2. Germline lookup yields CDR1 SGHTA and CDR2 FQGNSA. The CDR3 spans 14 residues. J gave up 2 bases and V 7 bases, and 8 bases lay outside the gene matches.

The chain has TRBV4-3 and TRBJ2-1; 15 bases agree with TRBD2. The CDR3 covers 18 residues. V was clipped by 4 bases and J by 10 bases; unmatched bases: 14. Germline V CDR1 and CDR2: LGHNA, YSLEER. CDR3 bases: TGCGCCAGCAGCCGGACTAGCGGGAGGGGGGGACGTGGCATGGAGCAGTTCTTC. Translated: CASSRTSGRGGRGMEQFF.

In its sample, this clonotype was seen a few times. J is TRBJ2-7 and V is TRBV6-1; tentative D call: TRBD2 (5 bases). The CDR3 extends over 15 amino acids. V lost 6 bases and J 1 base, leaving 16 bases between the germline ends. Germline V lookup: CDR1 MNHNS, CDR2 SASEGT. CDR3 coding DNA: TGTGCCAGCAGAACCGGACGTGGGAGATCCTACGAGCAGTACTTC. Translation gives CASRTGRGRSYEQYF.

A few counts support this clonotype. This chain uses TRBV20-1 with TRBJ2-1; TRBD1 agrees at 8 bases. The junction had 11 bases not matched to a gene; V was cut back by 4 bases and J by 12 bases. Germline CDR1 is DFQATT and CDR2 is SNEGSKA (reference sequence). This CDR3 spans 13 amino acids. CDR3 amino acids: CSATRTGLEGQFF. The CDR3 DNA sequence: TGCAGTGCTACTAGGACAGGGTTGGAGGGGCAGTTCTTC.

In nucleotides, the CDR3 is TGCAGTGGAGGAGGGATTGACAATGAGCAGTTCTTC. Translation: CSGGGIDNEQFF. V and J are TRBV20-1 and TRBJ2-1; possible D gene TRBD2, 6 bases. The CDR3 sequence is 12 residues long. V was clipped by 7 bases and J by 5 bases, with 12 bases between them. Germline CDR1 DFQATT, CDR2 SNEGSKA (reference sequence).

J is TRBJ2-5 and V is TRBV20-1; possibly TRBD1 or TRBD2 for D (5 bases each). Trimming took 6 bases from V and 5 from J, leaving 19 bases between them. The CDR3 has 14 residues. Per the germline V gene, CDR1 is DFQATT and CDR2 is SNEGSKA (reference sequence). The CDR3 sequence: CSAPSPGPGETQYF. The CDR3 DNA sequence: TGCAGTGCCCCTTCCCCGGGGCCGGGGGAGACCCAGTACTTC.

In its sample, this clonotype was seen many times. The chain couples TRBV20-1 to TRBJ2-1; unclear D gene. CDR1 DFQATT and CDR2 SNEGSKA come from the germline V gene (reference sequence). The CDR3 covers 11 residues. V lost 0 bases to trimming and J lost 6 bases, with 3 bases between them. CDR3 amino acids: CSARDFNEQFF. The CDR3, as DNA: TGCAGTGCTAGAGATTTCAATGAGCAGTTCTTC.

The chain links TRBV20-1 to TRBJ2-1; 8 bases fit TRBD1. CDR3 length: 20 residues. The V and J ends lost 6 bases and 0 bases, in that order; junction bases with no gene match: 22. Germline CDR1 is DFQATT and CDR2 is SNEGSKA (reference sequence). In DNA form, the CDR3 reads TGCAGTGCGTATCAAACCGGGACAGGACTCGGGATTAGCTCCTACAATGAGCAGTTCTTC. Encoded protein: CSAYQTGTGLGISSYNEQFF.

A few counts support this clonotype. J is TRBJ2-5 and V is TRBV10-3; D is perhaps TRBD1 or TRBD2 (6 bases each). The CDR3 runs to 15 residues. V lost 0 bases to trimming and J lost 9 bases, with 17 bases between them. Germline CDR1 and CDR2: ENHRY and SYGVKD. In nucleotides, the CDR3 is TGTGCCATCAGTGAGTCGTCTAGCGAAAGGGGGGCCCAGTACTTC. Translation gives CAISESSSERGAQYF.

The chain employs TRBV19 and TRBJ2-2; D ambiguous. The V end lost 6 bases, the J end lost 1 base, and 18 bases lay between the germline ends. This CDR3 has 17 amino acids. Germline assignment: CDR1 LNHDA and CDR2 SQIVND (reference sequence). CDR3 bases: TGTGCCAGTAGCGGCCAATTGAGACTGAGGAACACCGGGGAGCTGTTTTTT. Residues: CASSGQLRLRNTGELFF.

The chain has TRBV7-7 and TRBJ2-2; 9 bases fit TRBD1. This CDR3 is 16 amino acids long. In germline, CDR1 is SSHAT, CDR2 FNYEAQ (reference sequence). The ends lost 4 bases at V and 3 bases at J; junction bases unmatched: 6. The CDR3 here is CASSSRTGEDTGELFF. CDR3 coding DNA: TGTGCCAGCAGCTCGCGGACAGGGGAAGACACCGGGGAGCTGTTTTTT.

This clonotype was seen at least ten times. The chain is built from TRBV10-3 and TRBJ2-2, with TRBD2 matching over 7 bases. Germline V gene lookup returns CDR1 ENHRY and CDR2 SYGVKD. The V and J ends lost 0 bases and 1 base, in that order; junction bases with no gene match: 2. The CDR3 consists of 16 residues. CDR3: CAISESASGNTGELFF. As DNA, the CDR3 is TGTGCCATCAGTGAGTCGGCTAGCGGGAACACCGGGGAGCTGTTTTTT.

This clonotype was detected a few times. V and J are TRBV24-1 and TRBJ2-5, with 9 bases aligning to TRBD2. J gave up 5 bases and V 7 bases, and 10 bases lay outside the gene matches. Germline assignment: CDR1 KGHDR and CDR2 SFDVKD. The CDR3 covers 15 residues. The CDR3 loop reads CATSRGGRARETQYF. The CDR3 nucleotides are TGTGCCACCAGCCGGGGCGGGAGGGCCAGGGAGACCCAGTACTTC.

In this sample, this clonotype turned up a few times. The V call is TRBV19, the J call TRBJ1-5; 8 positions agree with TRBD1. The J segment lost 7 bases and the V segment lost 5 bases, leaving 7 bases of the junction unmatched. CDR1 is LNHDA and CDR2 is SQIVND in the germline V gene (reference sequence). This CDR3 region has 14 residues. CDR3 DNA: TGTGCCAGTAGTCAAGACAGGGGAGGCCAGCCCCAGCATTTT. Amino acid sequence: CASSQDRGGQPQHF.

The gene calls are TRBV15 and TRBJ2-3, with D perhaps matching TRBD1 or TRBD2 (6 bases each). The CDR3 covers 15 residues. V was pared by 0 bases and J by 6 bases, with 13 bases between. Germline loops: CDR1 LNHNV, CDR2 YYDKDF (reference sequence). The CDR3 region is CATSRDRQEGDTQYF. The CDR3 DNA is TGTGCCACCAGCAGAGATAGACAGGAGGGGGATACGCAGTATTTT.

This clonotype was recorded at least ten times. V and J are TRBV20-1 and TRBJ2-2; 9 bases fit TRBD1. CDR1 is DFQATT, CDR2 SNEGSKA, per germline (reference sequence). The length of the CDR3 is 14 residues. V lost 3 bases, J lost 5 bases, and 4 bases stayed unmatched. CDR3 sequence reads: CSARTGGSTGELFF. CDR3 sequence (DNA): TGCAGTGCTAGGACAGGGGGAAGTACCGGGGAGCTGTTTTTT.

This clonotype was picked up a small number of times. This rearrangement joins TRBV12-3 or TRBV12-4 to TRBJ1-4; no reliable D call. V was shortened by 6 bases and J by 7 bases, with 9 bases between the two germline ends. This CDR3 has 12 amino acids. CDR3: CASSPWGEKLFF. The CDR3 DNA sequence: TGTGCCAGCAGCCCTTGGGGTGAAAAACTGTTTTTT.

This clonotype was counted many times. This chain links TRBV10-2 with TRBJ2-3, with 8 positions matching TRBD2. J lost 0 bases, V lost 3 bases, and 5 bases had no gene match. The CDR3 runs 16 residues. Germline V lookup: CDR1 WSHSY, CDR2 SAAADI. The CDR3 nucleotides read TGCGCCAGCAGTGATGGTGGCGGGGGGAGCACAGATACGCAGTATTTT. It yields the protein CASSDGGGGSTDTQYF.

This clonotype was recorded at least ten times. The chain carries TRBV7-2 and TRBJ1-6, with D possibly being TRBD1 (5 bases). The CDR3 is 13 residues long. V gave up 10 bases and J gave up 14 bases, with 21 bases separating them. The germline CDR1 and CDR2 sequences are SGHTA and FQGNSA. Here the CDR3 DNA reads TGTGCCACCGACGAGGGGACTAATCTTGCCCTCCACTTT. This sequence encodes CATDEGTNLALHF.

This clonotype was counted a few times. The genes are TRBV5-8 and TRBJ1-1, with D possibly TRBD1 on 5 matching bases. Trimming shortened V by 1 base and J by 3 bases, and 10 bases separated the two germline ends. The germline CDR1 and CDR2 sequences are SGHTS and YDEGEE. CDR3 length: 14 amino acids. CDR3 nucleotides: TGTGCCAGCAGCTTGTTCCTGGGGGACACTGAAGCTTTCTTT. Protein product: CASSLFLGDTEAFF.

This clonotype has ten or more counts. The gene calls are TRBV5-1 and TRBJ2-7; TRBD2 matches 7 bases. Losses at the gene ends were 2 bases for V and 2 bases for J; bases not matched to a gene: 4. The germline V gene has CDR1 SGHRS and CDR2 YFSETQ. CDR3 length equals 14 residues. CDR3 nucleotide sequence: TGCGCCAGCAGCTTTACCAGCGGGGCCTACGAGCAGTACTTC. Translation gives CASSFTSGAYEQYF. The whole variable domain, filled in from reference TRBV5-1 and TRBJ2-7, reads KAGVTQTPRYLIKTRGQQVTLSCSPISGHRSVSWYQQTPGQGLQFLFEYFSETQRNKGNFPGRFSGRQFSNSRSEMNVSTLELGDSALYLCASSFTSGAYEQYFGPGTRLTVT.

The rearrangement links TRBV12-3 or TRBV12-4 to TRBJ2-3, with TRBD2 as a possible D gene (6 bases). The V end lost 10 bases, the J end lost 1 base, and 12 bases lay between the germline ends. The CDR3 consists of 13 residues. The CDR3 DNA follows: TGTGCCACGCGCGGCGGGGGCACAGATACGCAGTATTTT. Protein product: CATRGGGTDTQYF.